This entry describes one TCR beta chain. The data originate from a study of blood T cell repertoires in COVID-19. Categorization into cohorts depended on clinical history that participants reported. TCRdb keeps only in-frame clones here, not all; method: immunoSEQ multiplex PCR. The table records approximately 400,000 clones, about 90% of them present only once. This TCR was sampled from a young man who had recovered from COVID-19. The sequenced sample consisted of PBMCs or T cells enriched from blood (not recorded which).

The CDR3 nucleotides read TGTGCCAGCAGCATCCCTCCTAGGGGCACCATATATTTT. Amino acid sequence: CASSIPPRGTIYF. The chain uses TRBV14 and TRBJ1-3, with D perhaps matching TRBD1 (5 bases). This CDR3 has 13 residues. V shed 5 bases and J shed 9 bases, with 14 bases lying between them. The germline CDR1 and CDR2 sequences are SGHDN and FVKESK.